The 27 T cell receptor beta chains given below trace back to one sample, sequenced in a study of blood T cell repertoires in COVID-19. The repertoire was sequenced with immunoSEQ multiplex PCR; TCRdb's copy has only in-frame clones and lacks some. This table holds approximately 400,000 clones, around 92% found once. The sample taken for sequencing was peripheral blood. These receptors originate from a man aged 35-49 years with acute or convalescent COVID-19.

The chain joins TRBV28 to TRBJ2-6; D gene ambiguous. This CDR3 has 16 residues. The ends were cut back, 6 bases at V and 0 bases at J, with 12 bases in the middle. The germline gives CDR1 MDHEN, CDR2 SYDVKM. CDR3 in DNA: TGTGCCAGCAGCACGGAGACCATCTCTGGGGCCAACGTCCTGACTTTC. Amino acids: CASSTETISGANVLTF.

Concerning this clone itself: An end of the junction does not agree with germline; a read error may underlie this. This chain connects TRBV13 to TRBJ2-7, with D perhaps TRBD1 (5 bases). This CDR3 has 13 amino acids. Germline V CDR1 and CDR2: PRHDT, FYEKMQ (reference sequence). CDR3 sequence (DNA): TGTGCAAGCAGGCAGGGATCCTTGAGCGAGCAGTACTTC. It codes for CASRQGSLSEQYF.

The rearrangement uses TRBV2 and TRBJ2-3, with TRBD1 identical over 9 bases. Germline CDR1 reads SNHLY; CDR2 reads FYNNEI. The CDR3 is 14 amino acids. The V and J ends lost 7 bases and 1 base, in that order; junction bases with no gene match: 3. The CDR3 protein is CASTGDRGTDTQYF. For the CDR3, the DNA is TGTGCCAGCACAGGGGACAGGGGCACAGATACGCAGTATTTT.

The CDR3 coding sequence is TGTGCCAGCAGTGACTCGAGCGGGGGGGCCAACATTCAGTACTTC. Protein product: CASSDSSGGANIQYF. The J gene is TRBJ2-4, the V gene TRBV6-4; TRBD2 matches 10 bases. J gave up 7 bases and V 0 bases, and 3 bases lay outside the gene matches. The CDR3 extends over 15 amino acids. Germline V gives CDR1 MRHNA, CDR2 SNTAGT.

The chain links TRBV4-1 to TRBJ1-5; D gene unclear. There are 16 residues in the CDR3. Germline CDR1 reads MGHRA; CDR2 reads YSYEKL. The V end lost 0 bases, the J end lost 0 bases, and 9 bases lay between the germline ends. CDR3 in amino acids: CASSQETELSNQPQHF. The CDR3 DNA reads TGCGCCAGCAGCCAAGAAACGGAGCTTAGCAATCAGCCCCAGCATTTT.

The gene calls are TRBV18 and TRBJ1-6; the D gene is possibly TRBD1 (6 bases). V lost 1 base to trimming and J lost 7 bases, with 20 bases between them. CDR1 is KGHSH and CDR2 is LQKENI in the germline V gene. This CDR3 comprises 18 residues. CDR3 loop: CASSPLVGTGSGNSPLHF. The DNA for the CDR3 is TGTGCCAGCTCACCACTAGTTGGTACAGGGTCAGGGAATTCACCCCTCCACTTT.

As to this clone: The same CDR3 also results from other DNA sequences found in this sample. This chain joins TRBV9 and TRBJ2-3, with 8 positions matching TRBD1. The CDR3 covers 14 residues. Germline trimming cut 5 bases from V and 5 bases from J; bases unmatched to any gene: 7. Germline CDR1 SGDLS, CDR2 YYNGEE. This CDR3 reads CASSGQGGVDTQYF. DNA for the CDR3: TGTGCCAGCAGTGGACAGGGTGGGGTAGATACGCAGTATTTT.

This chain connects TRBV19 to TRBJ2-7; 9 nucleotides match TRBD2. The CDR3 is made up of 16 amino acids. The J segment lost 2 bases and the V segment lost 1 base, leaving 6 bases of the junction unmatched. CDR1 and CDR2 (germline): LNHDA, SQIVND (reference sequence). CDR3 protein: CASSIGGSGSTYEQYF. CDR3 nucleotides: TGTGCCAGTAGTATAGGGGGTAGCGGGAGCACCTACGAGCAGTACTTC. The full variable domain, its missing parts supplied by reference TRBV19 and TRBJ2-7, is DGGITQSPKYLFRKEGQNVTLSCEQNLNHDAMYWYRQDPGQGLRLIYYSQIVNDFQKGDIAEGYSVSREKKESFPLTVTSAQKNPTAFYLCASSIGGSGSTYEQYFGPGTRLTVT.

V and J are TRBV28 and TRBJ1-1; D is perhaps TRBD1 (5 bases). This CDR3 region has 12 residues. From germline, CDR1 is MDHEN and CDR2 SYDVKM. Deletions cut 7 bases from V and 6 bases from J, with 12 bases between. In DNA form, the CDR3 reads TGTGCCAGCATGGTGGCAGGGTCTGAAGCTTTCTTT. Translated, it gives CASMVAGSEAFF.

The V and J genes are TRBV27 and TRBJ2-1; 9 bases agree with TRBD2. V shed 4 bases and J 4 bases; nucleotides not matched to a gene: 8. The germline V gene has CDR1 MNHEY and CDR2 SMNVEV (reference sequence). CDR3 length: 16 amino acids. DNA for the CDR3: TGTGCCAGCAGTTCGTCTAGCGGGGATACATACAATGAGCAGTTCTTC. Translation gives CASSSSSGDTYNEQFF.

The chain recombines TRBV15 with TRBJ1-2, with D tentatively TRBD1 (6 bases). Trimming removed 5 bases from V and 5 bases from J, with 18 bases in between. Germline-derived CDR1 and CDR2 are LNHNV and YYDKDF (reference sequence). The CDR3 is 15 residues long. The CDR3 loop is CATSELEGVGYGYTF. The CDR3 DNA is TGTGCCACCAGCGAACTCGAGGGGGTAGGGTATGGCTACACCTTC. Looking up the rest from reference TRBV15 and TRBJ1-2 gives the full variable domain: DAMVIQNPRYQVTQFGKPVTLSCSQTLNHNVMYWYQQKSSQAPKLLFHYYDKDFNNEADTPDNFQSRRPNTSFCFLDIRSPGLGDTAMYLCATSELEGVGYGYTFGSGTRLTVV.

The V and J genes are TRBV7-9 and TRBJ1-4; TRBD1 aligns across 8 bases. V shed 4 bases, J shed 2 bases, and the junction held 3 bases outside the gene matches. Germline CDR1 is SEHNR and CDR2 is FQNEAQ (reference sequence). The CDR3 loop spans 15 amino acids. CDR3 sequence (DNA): TGTGCCAGCAGCTCCAGGACAGGGACTAATGAAAAACTGTTTTTT. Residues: CASSSRTGTNEKLFF.

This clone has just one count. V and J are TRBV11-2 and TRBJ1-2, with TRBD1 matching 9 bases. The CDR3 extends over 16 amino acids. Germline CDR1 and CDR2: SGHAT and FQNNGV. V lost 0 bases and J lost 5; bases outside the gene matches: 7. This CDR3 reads CASSLEPTGGLYGYTF. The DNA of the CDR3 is TGTGCCAGCAGCTTAGAGCCCACAGGGGGCCTATATGGCTACACCTTC.

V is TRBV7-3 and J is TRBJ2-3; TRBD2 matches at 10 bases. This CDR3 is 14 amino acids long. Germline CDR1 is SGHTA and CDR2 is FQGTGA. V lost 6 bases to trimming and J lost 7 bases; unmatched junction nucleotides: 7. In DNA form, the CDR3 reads TGTGCCAGCAGTCAGCGGGGGGGCGCTTATACGCAGTATTTT. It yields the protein CASSQRGGAYTQYF. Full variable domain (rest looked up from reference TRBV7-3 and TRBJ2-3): GAGVSQTPSNKVTEKGKYVELRCDPISGHTALYWYRQSLGQGPEFLIYFQGTGAADDSGLPNDRFFAVRPEGSVSTLKIQRTERGDSAVYLCASSQRGGAYTQYFGPGTRLTVL.

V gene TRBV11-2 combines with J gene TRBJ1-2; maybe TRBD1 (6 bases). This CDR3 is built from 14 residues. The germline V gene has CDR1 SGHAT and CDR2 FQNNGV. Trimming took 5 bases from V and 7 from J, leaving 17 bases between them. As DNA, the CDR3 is TGTGCCAGCAGCCCTGACTGGGGGCGAGGTGGCTACACCTTC. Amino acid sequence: CASSPDWGRGGYTF.

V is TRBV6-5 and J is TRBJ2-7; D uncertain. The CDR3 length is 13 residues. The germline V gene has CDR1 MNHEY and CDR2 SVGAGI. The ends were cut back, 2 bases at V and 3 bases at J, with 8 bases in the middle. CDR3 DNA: TGTGCCAGCAGTTACAGACTGAACTACGAGCAGTACTTC. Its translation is CASSYRLNYEQYF.

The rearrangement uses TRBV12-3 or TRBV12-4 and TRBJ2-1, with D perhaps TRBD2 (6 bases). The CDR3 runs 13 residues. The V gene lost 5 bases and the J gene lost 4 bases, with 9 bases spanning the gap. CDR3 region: CASSIGLYNEQFF. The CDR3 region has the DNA TGTGCCAGCAGTATCGGACTATACAATGAGCAGTTCTTC.

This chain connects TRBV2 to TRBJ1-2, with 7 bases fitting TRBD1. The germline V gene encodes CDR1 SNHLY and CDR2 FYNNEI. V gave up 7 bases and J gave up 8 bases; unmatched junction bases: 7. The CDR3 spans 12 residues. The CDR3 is CASTLTGYGYTF. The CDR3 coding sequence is TGTGCCAGCACCCTGACAGGGTACGGCTACACCTTC.

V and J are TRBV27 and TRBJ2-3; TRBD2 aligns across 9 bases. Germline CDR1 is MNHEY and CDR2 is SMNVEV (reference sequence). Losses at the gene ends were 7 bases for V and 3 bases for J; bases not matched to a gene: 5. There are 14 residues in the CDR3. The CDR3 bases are TGTGCCAGCACGGCAAGCGGGAGGACAGATACGCAGTATTTT. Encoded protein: CASTASGRTDTQYF.

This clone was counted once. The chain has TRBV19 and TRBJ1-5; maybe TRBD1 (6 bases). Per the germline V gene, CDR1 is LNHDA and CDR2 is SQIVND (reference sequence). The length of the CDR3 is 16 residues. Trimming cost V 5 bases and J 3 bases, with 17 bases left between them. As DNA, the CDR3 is TGTGCCAGTAGTGCATCCGGGACAAAATACAATCAGCCCCAGCATTTT. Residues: CASSASGTKYNQPQHF.

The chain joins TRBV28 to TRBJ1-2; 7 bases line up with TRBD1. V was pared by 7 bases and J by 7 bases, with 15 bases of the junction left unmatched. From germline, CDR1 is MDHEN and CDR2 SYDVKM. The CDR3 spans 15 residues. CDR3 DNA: TGTGCCAGCAAGGCCGTGGTGCGAGGGGGCGGTGGCTACACCTTC. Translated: CASKAVVRGGGGYTF.

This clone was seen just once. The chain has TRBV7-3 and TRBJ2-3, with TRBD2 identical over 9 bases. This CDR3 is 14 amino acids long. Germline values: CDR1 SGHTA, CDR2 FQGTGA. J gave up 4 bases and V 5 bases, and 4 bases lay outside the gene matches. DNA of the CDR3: TGTGCCAGCAGCCCGGGACTAGCAGCAGATACGCAGTATTTT. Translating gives CASSPGLAADTQYF.

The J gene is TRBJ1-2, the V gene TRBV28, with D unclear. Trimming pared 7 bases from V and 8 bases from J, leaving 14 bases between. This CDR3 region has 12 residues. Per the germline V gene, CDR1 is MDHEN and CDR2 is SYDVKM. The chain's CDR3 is CASISTPPGYTF. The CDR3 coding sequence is TGTGCCAGCATTAGTACCCCGCCGGGCTACACCTTC.

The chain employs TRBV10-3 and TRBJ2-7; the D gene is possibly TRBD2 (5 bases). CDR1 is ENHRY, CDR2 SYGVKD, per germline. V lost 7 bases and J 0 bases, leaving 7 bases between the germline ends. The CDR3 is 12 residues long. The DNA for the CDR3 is TGTGCCATCATGAGGGACTCCTACGAGCAGTACTTC. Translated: CAIMRDSYEQYF.

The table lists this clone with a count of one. The CDR3 sequence: CASSFSDRVAGELFF. The CDR3 nucleotides read TGTGCCAGCAGTTTTTCGGACAGGGTGGCCGGGGAGCTGTTTTTT. The chain uses TRBV28 and TRBJ2-2; 8 bases line up with TRBD1. The CDR3 has 15 amino acids. Germline V gene sequence: CDR1 MDHEN, CDR2 SYDVKM. The V gene end was trimmed by 3 bases and the J gene end by 6 bases; junction bases not matched to a gene: 6.

CDR3 sequence reads: CASSYSGITGDNEQFF. DNA for the CDR3: TGTGCCAGCAGTTACTCGGGTATTACAGGGGACAATGAGCAGTTCTTC. The chain uses TRBV6-5 and TRBJ2-1; TRBD1 matches at 7 bases. The germline V gene has CDR1 MNHEY and CDR2 SVGAGI. The CDR3 is made up of 16 amino acids. The ends lost 0 bases at V and 5 bases at J; junction bases unmatched: 7.

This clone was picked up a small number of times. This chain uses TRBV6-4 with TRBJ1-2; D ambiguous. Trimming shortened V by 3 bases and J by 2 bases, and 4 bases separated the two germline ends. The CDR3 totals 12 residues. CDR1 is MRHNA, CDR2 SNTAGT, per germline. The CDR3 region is CASSDQNYGYTF. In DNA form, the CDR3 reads TGTGCCAGCAGTGATCAGAACTATGGCTACACCTTC.